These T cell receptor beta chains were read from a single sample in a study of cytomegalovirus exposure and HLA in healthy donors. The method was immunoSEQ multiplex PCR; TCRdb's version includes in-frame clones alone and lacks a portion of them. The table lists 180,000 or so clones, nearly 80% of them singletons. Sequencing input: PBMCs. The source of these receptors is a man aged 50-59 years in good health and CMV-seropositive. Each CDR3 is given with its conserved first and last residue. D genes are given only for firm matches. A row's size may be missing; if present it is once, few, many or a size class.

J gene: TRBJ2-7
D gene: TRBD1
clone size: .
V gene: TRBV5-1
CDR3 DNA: TGCGCCAGCAGCTACGACCCCGGGACAGGGGAAAGCTCCTACGAGCAGTACTTC
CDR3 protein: CASSYDPGTGESSYEQYF

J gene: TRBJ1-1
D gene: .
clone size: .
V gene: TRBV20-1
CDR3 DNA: TGCAGTGCGGCTAGTGGGACTGAAGCTTTCTTT
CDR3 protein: CSAASGTEAFF

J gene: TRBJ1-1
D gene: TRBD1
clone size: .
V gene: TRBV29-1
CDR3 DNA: TGCAGCGCAGACTCTACAGGGGACACTGAAGCTTTCTTT
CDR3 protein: CSADSTGDTEAFF

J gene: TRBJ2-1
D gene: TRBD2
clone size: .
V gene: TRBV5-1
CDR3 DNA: TGCGCCAGCAGCTTACAAACTAGCGGGGGGGCCAATGAGCAGTTCTTC
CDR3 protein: CASSLQTSGGANEQFF

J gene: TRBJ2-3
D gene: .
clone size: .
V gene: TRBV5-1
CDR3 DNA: TGCGCCAGCCTGGAGACCCGGGGAGATACGCAGTATTTT
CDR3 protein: CASLETRGDTQYF

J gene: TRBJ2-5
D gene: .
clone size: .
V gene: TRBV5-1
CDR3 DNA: TGCGCCAGCAGCCCATCGGAGGGGAAGGAGACCCGGTACTTC
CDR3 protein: CASSPSEGKETRYF

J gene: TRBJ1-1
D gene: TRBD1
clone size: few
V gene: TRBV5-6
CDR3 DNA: TGTGCCAGCAGCTTGGGGACAGGTTCTATGGCTTTCTTT
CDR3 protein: CASSLGTGSMAFF

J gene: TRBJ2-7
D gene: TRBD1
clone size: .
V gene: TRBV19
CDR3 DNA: TGTGCCAGTAGTAGGACAGGGGGATCCTCCTACGAGCAGTACTTC
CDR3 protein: CASSRTGGSSYEQYF

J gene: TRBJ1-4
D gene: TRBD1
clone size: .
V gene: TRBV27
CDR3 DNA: TGTGCCAGCAGTCTTATTAACCCGGGACAGGGGGCCCTTGGAGAAAAACTGTTTTTT
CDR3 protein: CASSLINPGQGALGEKLFF

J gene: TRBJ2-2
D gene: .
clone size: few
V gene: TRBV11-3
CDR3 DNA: TGTGCCAGCAGCTTAGACAGGGTATTTGAAGCAGCGAACACCGGGGAGCTGTTTTTT
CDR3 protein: CASSLDRVFEAANTGELFF

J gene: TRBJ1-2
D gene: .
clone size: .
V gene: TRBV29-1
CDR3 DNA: TGCAGCGTTGAGAGCGATCTTGGGGGCTACACCTTC
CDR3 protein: CSVESDLGGYTF

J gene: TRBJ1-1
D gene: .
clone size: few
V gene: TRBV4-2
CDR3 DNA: TGTGCCAGCAGCCAAGTAAGTACGGTGACTGAAGCTTTCTTT
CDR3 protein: CASSQVSTVTEAFF

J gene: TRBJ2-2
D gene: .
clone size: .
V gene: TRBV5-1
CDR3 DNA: TGCGCCAGCAGACCGAACGGGGATCCGAACACCGGGGAGCTGTTTTTT
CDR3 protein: CASRPNGDPNTGELFF

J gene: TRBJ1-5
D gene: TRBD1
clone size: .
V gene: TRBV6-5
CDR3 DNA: TGTGCCAGCGGCAAGGGACAGGGGATAAATCAGCCCCAGCATTTT
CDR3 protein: CASGKGQGINQPQHF

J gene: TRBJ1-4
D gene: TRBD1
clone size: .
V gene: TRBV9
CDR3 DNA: TGTGCCAGCAGCCCAGGGGGAGGCCTGAATGAAAAACTGTTTTTT
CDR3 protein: CASSPGGGLNEKLFF

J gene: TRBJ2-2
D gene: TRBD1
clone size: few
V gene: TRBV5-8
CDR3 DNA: TGTGCCAGCAGCCACCGGGCGACAGGGGAGAACACCGGGGAGCTGTTTTTT
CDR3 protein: CASSHRATGENTGELFF

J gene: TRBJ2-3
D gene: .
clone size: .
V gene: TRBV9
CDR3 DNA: TGTGCCAGCAGCGTAGCGACAGGCCAAACAGATACGCAGTATTTT
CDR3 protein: CASSVATGQTDTQYF

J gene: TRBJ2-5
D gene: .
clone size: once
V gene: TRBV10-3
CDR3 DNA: TGTGCCATCAGTGAGGTTCACGGTCACCAAGAGACCCAGTACTTC
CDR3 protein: CAISEVHGHQETQYF

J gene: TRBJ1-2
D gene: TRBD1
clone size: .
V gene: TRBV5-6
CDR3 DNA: TGTGCCAGCAGCTTGGCCTCTGACAGGGGTCGGAACTATGGCTACACCTTC
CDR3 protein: CASSLASDRGRNYGYTF

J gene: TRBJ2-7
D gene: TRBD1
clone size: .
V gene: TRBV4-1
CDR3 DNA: TGCGCCAGCAGCCAAGCCAACAGGGGACCTTTGTGGGAGCAGTACTTC
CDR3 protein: CASSQANRGPLWEQYF

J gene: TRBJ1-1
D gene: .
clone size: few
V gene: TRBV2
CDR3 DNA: TGTGCCAGCAGTGACAGTTACACTGAAGCTTTCTTT
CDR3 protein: CASSDSYTEAFF

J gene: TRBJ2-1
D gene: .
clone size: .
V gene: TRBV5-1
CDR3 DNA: TGCGCCAGCAGCTCCCCCCTTGGGGCTCACAATGAGCAGTTCTTC
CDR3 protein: CASSSPLGAHNEQFF

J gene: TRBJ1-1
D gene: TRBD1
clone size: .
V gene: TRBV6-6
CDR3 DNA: TGTGCCAGCAGTTACGACAGGGCTCTGAACACTGAAGCTTTCTTT
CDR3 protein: CASSYDRALNTEAFF

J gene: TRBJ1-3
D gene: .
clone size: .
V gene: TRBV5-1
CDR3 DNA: TGCGCCAGCAGCCCCAGGACAGTGAGCTCTGGAAACACCATATATTTT
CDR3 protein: CASSPRTVSSGNTIYF

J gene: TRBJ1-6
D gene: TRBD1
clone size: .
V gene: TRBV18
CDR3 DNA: TGTGCCAGCTCACCAGGGACAGGGCAGTCACCCCTCCACTTT
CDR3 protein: CASSPGTGQSPLHF

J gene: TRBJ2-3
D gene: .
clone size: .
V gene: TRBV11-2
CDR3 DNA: TGTGCCAGCAGCCATACAAGTGTCCTCACAGATACGCAGTATTTT
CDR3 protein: CASSHTSVLTDTQYF

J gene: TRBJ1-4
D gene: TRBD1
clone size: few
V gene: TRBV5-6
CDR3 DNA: TGTGCCAGCAGCTTAGGGACAGGGGATGAAAAACTGTTTTTT
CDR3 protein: CASSLGTGDEKLFF

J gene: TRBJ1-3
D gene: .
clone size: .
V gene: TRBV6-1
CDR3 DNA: TGTGCCAGCAGTGGCCAACCTTCAGGGGCCGGAAACACCATATATTTT
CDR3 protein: CASSGQPSGAGNTIYF

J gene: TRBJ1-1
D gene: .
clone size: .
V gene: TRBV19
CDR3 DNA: TGTGCCAGTAGTACCGGGGCAGGGGCGAACACTGAAGCTTTCTTT
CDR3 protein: CASSTGAGANTEAFF

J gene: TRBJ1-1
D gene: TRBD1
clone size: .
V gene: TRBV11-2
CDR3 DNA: TGTGCCAGCAGCCTGGAAGGGGACAGAGGTTTTAACACTGAAGCTTTCTTT
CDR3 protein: CASSLEGDRGFNTEAFF

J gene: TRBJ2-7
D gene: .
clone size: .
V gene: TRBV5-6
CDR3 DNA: TGTGCCAGCAGAACAGGGATCTCCTACGAGCAGTACTTC
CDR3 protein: CASRTGISYEQYF